The 8 T cell receptor beta chains below were found in one sample sequenced in a study of cytomegalovirus exposure and HLA in healthy donors (TCRdb year 2017). Library generation was performed with the immunoSEQ multiplex PCR assay. The table comes from immuneACCESS by way of TCRdb, which keeps in-frame sequences with V and J called. Part of the clones is missing from these tables; in studies checked, under half for an unresolved V gene and the rest for unknown reasons. The sample profile shows under 100,000 clones; 96% of them were found once. The top ten hold around 0.78% of the sample. Sequenced: PBMCs. All receptors come from a man younger than 35 in good health and CMV-seronegative.

This clone has just one count. The chain carries TRBV15 and TRBJ1-1; a possible D gene is TRBD1 (6 bases). The germline V and J ends were trimmed by 5 bases and 2 bases, with 18 bases remaining between them. Germline V gene sequence: CDR1 LNHNV, CDR2 YYDKDF (reference sequence). CDR3 length: 16 residues. CDR3 amino acids: CATSYGSQGPNTEAFF. The CDR3 DNA follows: TGTGCCACCAGCTACGGATCACAGGGTCCTAACACTGAAGCTTTCTTT.

The chain has TRBV27 and TRBJ2-7; TRBD1 agrees at 7 bases. V gave up 5 bases and J gave up 3 bases; unmatched junction bases: 7. Germline CDR1 and CDR2: MNHEY and SMNVEV (reference sequence). The CDR3 length is 14 residues. The CDR3 loop reads CASSTRQGNYEQYV. In DNA form, the CDR3 reads TGTGCCAGCAGTACCCGACAGGGTAACTACGAGCAGTACGTC.

The chain employs TRBV5-1 and TRBJ2-7; 7 bases line up with TRBD2. The germline V gene has CDR1 SGHRS and CDR2 YFSETQ. This CDR3 is built from 15 residues. V trimming: 2 bases; J trimming: 5 bases; junction bases outside the gene matches: 10. The DNA of the CDR3 is TGCGCCAGCAGCTTACGACTAGCCACCCCCAACGAGCAGTACTTC. Amino acids: CASSLRLATPNEQYF. The full variable domain, its missing parts supplied by reference TRBV5-1 and TRBJ2-7, is KAGVTQTPRYLIKTRGQQVTLSCSPISGHRSVSWYQQTPGQGLQFLFEYFSETQRNKGNFPGRFSGRQFSNSRSEMNVSTLELGDSALYLCASSLRLATPNEQYFGPGTRLTVT.

This clone was recorded only once. The gene calls are TRBV6-5 and TRBJ2-1; D perhaps matches TRBD2 (6 bases). The CDR3 is 14 amino acids. Germline V gene lookup returns CDR1 MNHEY and CDR2 SVGAGI. V was trimmed by 7 bases and J by 2 bases, leaving 12 bases between them. CDR3 DNA: TGTGCCAGCAAAGTAGCGGCTACCTACAATGAGCAGTTCTTC. Translation: CASKVAATYNEQFF.

The CDR3 protein is CASSFRTSGDNNEQFF. DNA of the CDR3: TGCGCCAGCAGCTTTAGGACTAGCGGGGATAACAATGAGCAGTTCTTC. The chain couples TRBV5-1 to TRBJ2-1; 12 bases are shared with TRBD2. Germline V gene lookup returns CDR1 SGHRS and CDR2 YFSETQ. CDR3 length: 16 amino acids. The junction had 5 bases not matched to a gene; V was cut back by 2 bases and J by 5 bases. Drawing the rest from reference TRBV5-1 and TRBJ2-1, the complete variable domain is KAGVTQTPRYLIKTRGQQVTLSCSPISGHRSVSWYQQTPGQGLQFLFEYFSETQRNKGNFPGRFSGRQFSNSRSEMNVSTLELGDSALYLCASSFRTSGDNNEQFFGPGTRLTVL.

The chain joins TRBV4-2 to TRBJ2-5; D might be TRBD1 (5 bases). Trimming cost V 0 bases and J 5 bases, with 7 bases left between them. Germline CDR1 LGHNA, CDR2 YNFKEQ. This CDR3 comprises 13 residues. CDR3 sequence: CASSQDSGETQYF. The CDR3 nucleotides are TGTGCCAGCAGCCAAGATTCAGGGGAGACCCAGTACTTC.

On this clone itself: Compared with germline, one end of the junction differs, possibly owing to a read error. This sequence joins TRBV25-1 and TRBJ1-2, with 8 bases aligning to TRBD1. The CDR3 length is 12 residues. Looked up from germline, CDR1 is MGHDK and CDR2 is SYGVNS. CDR3 loop: CPGDRWVGGYTF. The CDR3 coding sequence is TGCCCGGGGGACAGGTGGGTAGGTGGCTACACCTTC.

V and J are TRBV28 and TRBJ2-5; 8 nucleotides match TRBD1. The length of the CDR3 is 15 residues. V lost 7 bases to trimming and J lost 1 base; unmatched junction nucleotides: 8. CDR1 MDHEN and CDR2 SYDVKM come from the germline V gene. The chain's CDR3 is CASTRTGSIQETQYF. The CDR3 nucleotides are TGTGCCAGCACAAGGACAGGGTCAATCCAAGAGACCCAGTACTTC.